The TCR beta chain described here comes from a study of Graves' ophthalmopathy and Graves' hyperthyroidism. Study-wide results and caveats: Ophthalmopathy versus stable hyperthyroidism: 13-signature model gave less than 90% sensitivity, 75% to 83% specificity.

Ophthalmopathy donors' eye disease showed moderate-to-severe activity, CAS of at least 3, NOSPECS of at least 4 and duration under 3 months. As diagnostic evidence, clinical symptoms, serum thyroxine, TRAb, thyroid ultrasound and orbital computed tomography were relied upon. A volume of about 9.7 ml of fresh peripheral blood supplied the PBMCs. This clonotype was seen many times. The antigen remains unidentified. The V and J ends lost 6 bases and 1 base, in that order; junction bases with no gene match: 7. The CDR3 loop spans 16 amino acids. From germline, CDR1 is ENHRY and CDR2 SYGVKD. For repertoire sequencing, the TCR beta CDR3 regions were amplified from RNA transcripts. The first-round RT-PCR employed HTBI primers together with the Qiagen OneStep RT-PCR kit. A multiplex PCR was then performed as the second round. TCRdb reprocessed the multiplex PCR reads via MiXCR and lists one record per CDR3 protein. The table has fewer than 350,000 distinct CDR3 sequences, roughly 16% seen once.

The V gene is TRBV10-3, the J gene TRBJ1-5; 9 bases are a match to TRBD1. The specimen sequenced was peripheral blood. This clonotype originated in an adult man with Graves' ophthalmopathy. This CDR3 is CAIREGQGRSNQPQHF. CDR3 nucleotides: TGTGCCATCAGGGAGGGACAGGGAAGAAGCAATCAGCCCCAGCATTTT.